The 9 T cell receptor beta chains reported below all come from one sample, sequenced in a study of T-cell reconstitution after alpha-beta-depleted transplantation in children (dated by TCRdb to the mid-2010s). The library was generated by PCR. The run used an Illumina HiSeq 2500. To normalize quantification of the TCRbeta repertoire, the TCR libraries were built with molecular barcoding that relied on unique molecular identifiers. Clones were called with MiXCR by TCRdb after fastp trimmed the public reads at Q25, and only in-frame beta chains were retained. Identical CDR3 proteins give one entry, which carries the most common genes and DNA. Present in this sample are over 550,000 distinct CDR3 sequences, over 9.5% of which were seen just once. The ten largest clones take up about 4% of the sample. This sample comprised PBMCs from the stem cell graft donor, obtained from the stem cell graft. All receptors come from a human donor who donated a stem cell graft to a child with acute myeloid leukemia.

In DNA form, the CDR3 reads TGTGCCAGCAGCCAAACTACCGGGGACAGGCACCAAGAGACCCAGTACTTC. It encodes CASSQTTGDRHQETQYF. The chain combines TRBV11-1 with TRBJ2-5; 8 bases match TRBD1. V lost 5 bases to trimming and J lost 0 bases; unmatched junction nucleotides: 11. This CDR3 is built from 17 residues. Germline lookup yields CDR1 SGHAT and CDR2 FQDESV (reference sequence).

The rearrangement uses TRBV29-1 and TRBJ1-1; 7 bases match TRBD1. CDR3 size: 12 residues. After removal of 7 bases from V and 0 bases from J, the junction contained 2 bases not matched to a gene. The germline V gene has CDR1 SQVTM and CDR2 ANQGSEA. The CDR3 loop reads CSAGQMNTEAFF. Here the CDR3 DNA reads TGCAGCGCGGGACAGATGAACACTGAAGCTTTCTTT.

The chain recombines TRBV18 with TRBJ2-6, with TRBD1 as a possible D gene (5 bases). Germline-derived CDR1 and CDR2 are KGHSH and LQKENI. There are 15 residues in the CDR3. The V end was cut by 5 bases, the J end by 4 bases, with 12 bases between. The CDR3 DNA sequence: TGTGCCAGCTCATTGACAGAGATGGGGGCCAACGTCCTGACTTTC. Encoded protein: CASSLTEMGANVLTF.

This clonotype was counted many times. V usage is TRBV29-1 and J usage is TRBJ1-4; 8 bases fit TRBD1. This CDR3 region has 14 residues. CDR1 SQVTM and CDR2 ANQGSEA come from the germline V gene. Trimming took 7 bases from V and 8 from J; bases not matched to a gene: 12. CDR3 DNA sequence: TGCAGCGCAAAATCAGGGGGCGTAGTCGAAAAACTGTTTTTT. Residues: CSAKSGGVVEKLFF.

This clonotype was recorded many times. V and J are TRBV5-1 and TRBJ2-3, with D perhaps matching TRBD1 or TRBD2 (5 bases each). Trimming cost V 4 bases and J 4 bases, with 10 bases left between them. Germline V CDR1 and CDR2: SGHRS, YFSETQ. The CDR3 contains 13 residues. This CDR3 is CASSGMGADTQYF. CDR3 DNA sequence: TGCGCCAGCAGCGGAATGGGGGCAGATACGCAGTATTTT.

In its sample, this clonotype was seen a few times. J is TRBJ2-7 and V is TRBV25-1; possible D gene TRBD2, 6 bases. Trimming pared 5 bases from V and 4 bases from J, leaving 12 bases between. The CDR3 loop spans 13 amino acids. Germline V gene lookup returns CDR1 MGHDK and CDR2 SYGVNS. The chain's CDR3 is CASSPRRVYEQYF. CDR3 nucleotide sequence: TGTGCCAGCAGTCCCCGGAGGGTGTACGAGCAGTACTTC.

In this sample, this clonotype turned up a few times. The chain is built from TRBV11-2 and TRBJ1-6; D unresolved. V shed 1 base and J shed 3 bases, with 7 bases lying between them. The germline CDR1 and CDR2 sequences are SGHAT and FQNNGV. The CDR3 has 15 residues. The CDR3 DNA is TGTGCCAGCAGCTTAGGGCAGAACTATAATTCACCCCTCCACTTT. This translates into CASSLGQNYNSPLHF.

This clonotype has just a few counts. CDR3 protein: CASRSFADSYNEQFF. The CDR3, as DNA: TGTGCCAGCAGGAGTTTTGCTGACTCCTACAATGAGCAGTTCTTC. The J gene is TRBJ2-1, the V gene TRBV5-6; no definite D call. The V end lost 5 bases, the J end lost 0 bases, and 12 bases lay between the germline ends. Germline assignment: CDR1 SGHDT and CDR2 YYEEEE. The CDR3 totals 15 residues.

This clonotype came up a few times. This chain uses TRBV29-1 with TRBJ2-7; 10 nucleotides align to TRBD1. The CDR3 totals 13 residues. Germline loops: CDR1 SQVTM, CDR2 ANQGSEA. V was pared by 2 bases and J by 6 bases, with 4 bases of the junction left unmatched. The CDR3 is CSVERQGAGEQYF. The DNA for the CDR3 is TGCAGCGTTGAAAGACAGGGGGCGGGCGAGCAGTACTTC.